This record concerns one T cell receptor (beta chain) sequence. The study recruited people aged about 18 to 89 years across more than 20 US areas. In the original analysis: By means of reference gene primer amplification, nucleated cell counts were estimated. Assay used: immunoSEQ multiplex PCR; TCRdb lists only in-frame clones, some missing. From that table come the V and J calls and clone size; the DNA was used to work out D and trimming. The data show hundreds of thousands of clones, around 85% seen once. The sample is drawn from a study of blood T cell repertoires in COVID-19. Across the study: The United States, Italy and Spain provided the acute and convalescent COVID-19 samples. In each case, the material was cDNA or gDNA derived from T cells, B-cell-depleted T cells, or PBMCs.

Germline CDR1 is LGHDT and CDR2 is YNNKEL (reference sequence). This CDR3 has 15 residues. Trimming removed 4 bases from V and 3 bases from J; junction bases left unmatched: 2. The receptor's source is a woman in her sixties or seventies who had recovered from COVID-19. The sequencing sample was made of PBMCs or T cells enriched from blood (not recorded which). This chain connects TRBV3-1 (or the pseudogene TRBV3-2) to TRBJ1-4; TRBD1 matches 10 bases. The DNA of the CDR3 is TGTGCCAGCAGCCGCGGACAGGGGGCTAATGAAAAACTGTTTTTT. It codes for CASSRGQGANEKLFF.